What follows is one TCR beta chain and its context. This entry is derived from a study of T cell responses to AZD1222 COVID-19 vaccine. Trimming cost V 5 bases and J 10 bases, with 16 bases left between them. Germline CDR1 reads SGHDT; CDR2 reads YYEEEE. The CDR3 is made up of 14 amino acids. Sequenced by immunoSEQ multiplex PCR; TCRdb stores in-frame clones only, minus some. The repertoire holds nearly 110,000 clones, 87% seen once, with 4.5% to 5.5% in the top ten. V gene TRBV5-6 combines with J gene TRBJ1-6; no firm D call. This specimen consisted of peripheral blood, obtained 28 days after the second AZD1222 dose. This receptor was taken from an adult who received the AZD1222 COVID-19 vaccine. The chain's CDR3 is CASRRPWAGSPLHF. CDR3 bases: TGTGCCAGCAGGCGACCGTGGGCTGGCTCACCCCTCCACTTT.